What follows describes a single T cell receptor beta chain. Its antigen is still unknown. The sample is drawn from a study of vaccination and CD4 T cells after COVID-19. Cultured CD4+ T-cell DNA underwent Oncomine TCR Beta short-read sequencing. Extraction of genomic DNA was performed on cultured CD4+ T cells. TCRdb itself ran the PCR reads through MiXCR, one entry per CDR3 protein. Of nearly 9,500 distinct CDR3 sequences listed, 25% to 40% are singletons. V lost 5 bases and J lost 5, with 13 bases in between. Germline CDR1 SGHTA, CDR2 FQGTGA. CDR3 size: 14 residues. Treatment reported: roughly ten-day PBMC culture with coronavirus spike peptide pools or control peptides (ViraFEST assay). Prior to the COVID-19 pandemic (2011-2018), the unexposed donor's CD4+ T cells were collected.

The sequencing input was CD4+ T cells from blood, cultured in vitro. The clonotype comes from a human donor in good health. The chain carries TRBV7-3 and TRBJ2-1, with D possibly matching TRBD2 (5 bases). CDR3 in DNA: TGTGCCAGCAGCGGAGGAGCGGCTAACAATGAGCAGTTCTTC. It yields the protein CASSGGAANNEQFF.